This T cell receptor (beta chain) comes out of a study of blood T cell repertoires in COVID-19. On the study more broadly: Samples taken during acute and convalescent COVID-19 were collected in the United States, Italy and Spain. T cells, B-cell-depleted T cells, or PBMCs supplied cDNA or gDNA.

V gave up 6 bases and J gave up 2 bases; unmatched junction bases: 7. The CDR3 sequence is 16 residues long. Germline CDR1 and CDR2: MNHEY and SVGEGT. Per the original data handling: Amplification with reference gene primers provided the estimates of nucleated cell counts. Only in-frame clones appear in the TCRdb table, and some are missing; sequencing was by immunoSEQ multiplex PCR. V, J and clone size were drawn from that table, and D and trimming were deduced from the DNA. The data hold some 160,000 clones, with 70% to 90% observed a single time. The chain joins TRBV6-2 or TRBV6-3 to TRBJ2-3; 11 nucleotides agree with TRBD2. The receptor comes from a woman in her 50s with acute or convalescent COVID-19. The sequenced sample consisted of peripheral blood. CDR3 protein: CASSPGTSGLTDTQYF. The CDR3 DNA sequence: TGTGCCAGCAGCCCCGGGACTAGCGGACTCACAGATACGCAGTATTTT.